This T cell receptor beta chain was found in a study of CD8 T cells in Susac syndrome. Reverse transcription of about 0.45 to 1 ug RNA used random hexamers. One entry per CDR3 protein results from TCRdb running MiXCR on the immunoSEQ multiplex PCR reads. The sample holds some 200,000 distinct CDR3 sequences, just under 95% seen once. The CDR3 is made up of 13 amino acids. The ends were cut back, 3 bases at V and 5 bases at J, with 10 bases in the middle. Looked up from germline, CDR1 is LNHDA and CDR2 is SQIVND (reference sequence). The clonotype comes from a human donor with Susac syndrome. The sequencing input was CD8+ T cells from PBMCs. V gene TRBV19 combines with J gene TRBJ1-1; D is ambiguous. CDR3 nucleotide sequence: TGTGCCAGTAGTATGGCCGGTTGGACTGAAGCTTTCTTT. This sequence encodes CASSMAGWTEAFF.